The clone carrying this TCR beta chain has a single count. These data are taken from a study of shared clonotypes between healthy human individuals. About 200 ng DNA, approximately 30,000 T cell genomes, went into each sorted-subset replicate PCR. Assay used: immunoSEQ multiplex PCR; TCRdb lists only in-frame clones, some missing. The sample lists about 2,100,000 clones; approximately 94% were seen once. The naive CD8 fraction comprised CD45RO-negative cells positively selected for CCR7 and excluded terminally differentiated effector memory CD45RA+ cells. The V end was cut by 6 bases, the J end by 3 bases, with 21 bases between. The CDR3 is made up of 17 amino acids. From germline, CDR1 is SNHLY and CDR2 FYNNEI.

The material sequenced was naive CD8+ T cells from PBMCs. The rearrangement uses TRBV2 and TRBJ1-3; tentatively, D is TRBD1 (5 bases). The sequence came from a man younger than 35 in good health. Some clones in this sample may be carry-over from other donors' samples. The CDR3 protein is CASSHVLGEPDGNTIYF. The CDR3 DNA follows: TGTGCCAGCAGCCATGTATTAGGGGAGCCCGATGGAAACACCATATATTTT. Full variable domain (remainder filled in from reference TRBV2 and TRBJ1-3): EPEVTQTPSHQVTQMGQEVILRCVPISNHLYFYWYRQILGQKVEFLVSFYNNEISEKSEIFDDQFSVERPDGSNFTLKIRSTKLEDSAMYFCASSHVLGEPDGNTIYFGEGSWLTVV.